This TCR beta chain was captured in a study of regulatory T cells in long-lasting Graves disease listed by TCRdb under 2021. With regard to the full study: Persistent Graves' disease meant more than 5 years of antithyroid drug treatment with TSH receptor autoantibodies that stayed positive. This study used TCR sequencing and RNA sequencing of peripheral blood to compare persistent Graves' disease patients against newly diagnosed Graves' disease patients. The study was conducted in China and was registered as a clinical trial. A total of around 33 samples underwent TCR sequencing, from around 13 patients with persistent Graves' disease and around 20 patients with newly diagnosed Graves' disease. Persistent Graves' disease patients in the clinical cohort had taken antithyroid drugs for around 10 years on average. Paper-wide results and their limitations: Persistent disease showed preferential use of TRBV28, TRBJ1-2 and TRBJ2-5, whereas newly diagnosed disease favored TRBV20-1 and TRBJ2-1. Patients with persistent disease shared more public clonotypes (about 2,700) than newly diagnosed patients did (around 1,000). Compared with newly diagnosed patients, patients with persistent Graves' disease had lower TCR Shannon entropy and fewer highly expanded clones, which suggests clonal expansion. The authors acknowledged the small sample size as a limitation that may reduce accuracy. Sequencing and analysis were limited to the TCR beta chain. Only peripheral blood was studied, because thyroid tissue, the primary lesion, was inaccessible.

V is cut by 5 bases and J by 2 bases, and the space between the germline ends is 16 bases. The germline V gene yields MDHEN for CDR1 and SYDVKM for CDR2. The CDR3 has 15 amino acids, counting the end cysteine and phenylalanine. Only CDR3 DNA remains: 45 bases, in frame from the first base. This clonotype was observed at least ten times. This receptor's antigen is unknown. No base quality information exists; no much larger clone differs at one position. Library creation used multiplex PCR. TCRdb shows the sequencer as Illumina HiSeq 4000. To build TCR beta libraries, CDR3 regions were amplified by Arm-PCR using iRepertoire HTBI primers. Before sequencing, the PCR products underwent gel purification. On the study's bioinformatics: A total of fewer than 70 TRBV and 14 TRBJ segments were identified across samples and were used for gene usage analysis of CDR3 amino acid clonotypes. COPE and FqMerger were used to merge filtered high-quality paired reads into contigs. Contigs were aligned with BLAST to IMGT TRBV, TRBD and TRBJ reference genes, and CDR3 was defined per IMGT. Any clonotype with a frequency above 0.1% was counted as a highly expanded clone. Shannon entropy served as the measure of repertoire diversity, while the Gini coefficient captured V-J evenness. Clonotypes shared by more than one individual were considered public. TCRdb redid the processing of the public reads, applying fastp at Q25 and MiXCR, and retained in-frame beta chains. Identical CDR3 proteins give one entry, which carries the most common genes and DNA. TCRdb, not the authors, supplied the V and J calls. Here the sample has some 370,000 distinct CDR3 sequences; less than 30% occur a single time. The ten largest clones take up around 30% of the sample.

This sample's time point label indicates: persistent/refractory GD, antithyroid drugs over 5 years with positive TRAb. For both TCR sequencing and RNA sequencing, RNA was extracted from PBMCs using TRIzol. The diagnosis of Graves' disease followed American Thyroid Association guidelines. Recruitment of patients was carried out at an endocrinology department in Xi'an, China. Each patient gave approximately 8.8 milliliters of peripheral blood, collected in an EDTA anticoagulant tube. Ficoll Paque Plus density gradient separation was used to isolate PBMCs, and no additional T cell sorting was done. RNA quality was checked with an Agilent 2100 Bioanalyzer and agarose gel, and concentration with a NanoDrop 2000.

The sample was peripheral blood mononuclear cells (PBMCs), taken when the disease was refractory, from a patient treated with antithyroid drugs. The chain is assembled from TRBV28 and TRBJ2-7; the D gene cannot be named for sure. The receptor comes from a woman aged 40 to 55 with Graves disease. Donor details come from another sample of the same person, matched by shared clones. The DNA is as follows: TGTGCCAGCAGTCCGATGGGGTTGCCAGCCTACGAGCAGTACTTC. This sequence encodes CASSPMGLPAYEQYF.